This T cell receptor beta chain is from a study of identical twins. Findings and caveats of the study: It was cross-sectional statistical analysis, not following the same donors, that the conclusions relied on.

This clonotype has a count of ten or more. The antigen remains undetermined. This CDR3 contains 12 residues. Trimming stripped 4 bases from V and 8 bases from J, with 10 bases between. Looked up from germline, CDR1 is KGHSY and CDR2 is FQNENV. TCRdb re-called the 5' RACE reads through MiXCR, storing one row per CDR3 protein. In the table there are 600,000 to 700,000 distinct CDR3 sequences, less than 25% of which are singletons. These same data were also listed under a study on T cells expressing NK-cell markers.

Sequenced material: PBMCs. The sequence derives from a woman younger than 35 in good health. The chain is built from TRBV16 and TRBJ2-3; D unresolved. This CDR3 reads CASSPRSVTQYF. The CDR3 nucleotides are TGTGCCAGCAGCCCGCGAAGTGTTACGCAGTATTTT.